These 20 T cell receptor beta chains were sequenced from one sample in a study of spatial heterogeneity in lung cancer. Overall study results and limits: For expanded intratumoral alpha and beta TCRs, counts tracked tumor mutation counts.

The time point was: sample taken at primary tumor resection. Their target antigens are unknown. TCRdb recomputed calls from the 5' RACE reads with MiXCR, one row per CDR3 protein. The data contain 6,000 to 8,000 distinct CDR3 sequences, around 6.7% of them seen just once; the ten biggest clones take up around 12%. The source was lung tumor tissue, collected at surgery. The source of these receptors is a male donor with early-stage non-small cell lung cancer.

In this sample, this clonotype is medium-sized. The gene calls are TRBV13 and TRBJ2-5; 7 bases agree with TRBD1. The CDR3 loop spans 19 amino acids. Unmatched junction bases numbered 21, after V lost 3 bases and J lost 5 bases. The germline V gene has CDR1 PRHDT and CDR2 FYEKMQ (reference sequence). This CDR3 reads CASSFSYSSWTKTGETQYF. In DNA, the CDR3 is TGTGCCAGCAGCTTTTCCTACTCGAGCTGGACAAAGACAGGGGAGACCCAGTACTTC.

In its sample, this clonotype was seen once. The chain has TRBV12-3 or TRBV12-4 and TRBJ1-1; D not certain. V lost 2 bases and J lost 4, with 2 bases in between. The CDR3 covers 11 residues. CDR3 residues: CASSLSTEAFF. CDR3 DNA sequence: TGTGCCAGCAGTTTAAGCACTGAAGCTTTCTTT.

By its share, this clonotype is medium-sized. The chain uses TRBV4-3 and TRBJ2-3, with D possibly matching TRBD2 (5 bases). The CDR3 runs 13 residues. The V gene's germline CDR1 is LGHNA and CDR2 YSLEER. Trimming removed 3 bases at V and 3 bases at J, with 7 bases between. CDR3 in amino acids: CASSHPGTDTQYF. The DNA for the CDR3 is TGCGCCAGCAGCCACCCGGGAACAGATACGCAGTATTTT.

By share, this clonotype counts as medium-sized. The V gene is TRBV5-4, the J gene TRBJ2-3, with D possibly called TRBD1 or TRBD2 (7 bases each). Germline V gene sequence: CDR1 SGHNT, CDR2 YYREEE (reference sequence). V lost 4 bases and J 1 base, leaving 16 bases between the germline ends. CDR3 length: 16 amino acids. This CDR3 reads CASSPQTGRGTDTQYF. The CDR3 nucleotides read TGTGCCAGCAGCCCCCAGACAGGGAGGGGCACAGATACGCAGTATTTT.

This clonotype appeared a few times. This may arise from a read error, as a much more abundant clone is one base away. The CDR3 does not end in the conserved phenylalanine or tryptophan, so this is likely a read error. J is TRBJ1-4 and V is TRBV7-2; D may be TRBD1 (6 bases). The CDR3 has 13 amino acids. The germline V and J ends were trimmed by 6 bases and 7 bases, with 12 bases remaining between them. CDR1 is SGHTA and CDR2 is FQGNSA in the germline V gene. The CDR3 loop is CASREGGAEKLFL. Written as DNA, the CDR3 is TGTGCCAGCAGAGAAGGGGGGGCTGAAAAACTGTTTCTT.

Sample share makes this clonotype medium-sized. The genes are TRBV14 and TRBJ2-7; D uncertain. The V gene lost 3 bases and the J gene lost 3 bases, with 6 bases spanning the gap. Germline-derived CDR1 and CDR2 are SGHDN and FVKESK. The CDR3 consists of 12 residues. In DNA form, the CDR3 reads TGTGCCAGCAGCCACCTATTCTACGAGCAGTACTTC. It translates to CASSHLFYEQYF.

The sample holds many counts of this clonotype. This chain links TRBV12-3 or TRBV12-4 with TRBJ2-1, with a tentative D call TRBD1 (6 bases). The V and J ends lost 4 bases and 7 bases respectively, with 14 bases between them. The CDR3 spans 14 residues. In nucleotides, the CDR3 is TGTGCCAGCAGTTCGGGGTACAGGGATAATGAGCAGTTCTTC. It is translated as CASSSGYRDNEQFF.

In this sample, this clonotype is medium-sized (0.01 to 0.1%). The V gene is TRBV6-6, the J gene TRBJ1-2; D call uncertain. Germline V gives CDR1 MNHNY, CDR2 SVGAGI (reference sequence). CDR3 length: 12 amino acids. V shed 5 bases and J shed 6 bases, with 10 bases lying between them. The CDR3 DNA reads TGTGCCAGCAGTAGCGGGAGGCATGGCTACACCTTC. This codes for CASSSGRHGYTF.

By share, this clonotype ranks as medium-sized (0.01 to 0.1%). The J gene is TRBJ2-5, the V gene TRBV12-5; 8 nucleotides agree with TRBD1. With 6 bases clipped from V and 6 bases from J, the junction kept 6 bases outside the gene matches. Germline V gives CDR1 LGHNT, CDR2 FRNRAP. The CDR3 sequence is 13 residues long. The CDR3 coding sequence is TGTGCTAGTGGCTGGACAGGGTTGAAGACCCAGTACTTC. This encodes CASGWTGLKTQYF.

The rearrangement joins TRBV12-3 or TRBV12-4 to TRBJ2-5; 8 nucleotides align to TRBD2. The CDR3 is 14 residues long. After removal of 5 bases from V and 4 bases from J, the junction contained 6 bases not matched to a gene. CDR3 amino acids: CASSPLSGIETQYF. The CDR3 DNA reads TGTGCCAGCAGTCCACTTAGCGGGATAGAGACCCAGTACTTC.

This clonotype was counted ten times or more. This sequence joins TRBV5-1 and TRBJ1-3; unclear D gene. CDR1 and CDR2 from the germline V gene are SGHRS and YFSETQ. V was shortened by 4 bases and J by 0 bases, with 11 bases between the two germline ends. This CDR3 comprises 15 residues. This chain's CDR3 is CASSPGETSGNTIYF. CDR3 DNA: TGCGCCAGCAGCCCGGGAGAAACCTCTGGAAACACCATATATTTT.

The sample holds many counts of this clonotype. This chain uses TRBV6-5 with TRBJ1-1; D perhaps matches TRBD1 (5 bases). Germline V gene sequence: CDR1 MNHEY, CDR2 SVGAGI. The length of the CDR3 is 14 residues. With 2 bases removed from V and 0 bases from J, the gap between germline ends came to 7 bases. The CDR3 region is CASSYRGMNTEAFF. CDR3 bases: TGTGCCAGCAGTTACCGGGGCATGAACACTGAAGCTTTCTTT.

This clonotype was seen repeatedly, ten times or more. The chain has TRBV4-2 and TRBJ2-5, with D uncertain. Trimming removed 0 bases at V and 5 bases at J, with 10 bases between. This CDR3 is 14 amino acids long. CDR1 is LGHNA, CDR2 YNFKEQ, per germline. The CDR3 spells CASSQERVGETQYF. The CDR3 DNA is TGTGCCAGCAGCCAAGAAAGGGTAGGGGAGACCCAGTACTTC.

By its share, this clonotype is medium-sized. V gene TRBV7-8 combines with J gene TRBJ2-1; D is perhaps TRBD1 (6 bases). The germline V and J ends were trimmed by 1 base and 6 bases, with 25 bases remaining between them. The CDR3 sequence is 19 residues long. Germline CDR1 reads SGHVS; CDR2 reads FQNEAQ. The CDR3 DNA reads TGTGCCAGCAGCTTAGTTCGCCCAGGGGTTGGGGAAATCCGCAATGAGCAGTTCTTC. Protein sequence: CASSLVRPGVGEIRNEQFF. The entire variable domain, with the rest obtained from reference TRBV7-8 and TRBJ2-1, is as follows: GAGVSQSPRYKVAKRGQDVALRCDPISGHVSLFWYQQALGQGPEFLTYFQNEAQLDKSGLPSDRFFAERPEGSVSTLKIQRTQQEDSAVYLCASSLVRPGVGEIRNEQFFGPGTRLTVL.

This clonotype was observed at least ten times. The chain couples TRBV7-8 to TRBJ2-7; D is ambiguous. The CDR3 consists of 13 residues. V was cut by 1 base and J by 1 base, with 5 bases left in between. CDR1 is SGHVS, CDR2 FQNEAQ, per germline. CDR3 nucleotide sequence: TGTGCCAGCAGCTTAGTGCAGTCCTACGAGCAGTACTTC. This translates into CASSLVQSYEQYF.

This clonotype qualifies as medium-sized. This chain uses TRBV20-1 with TRBJ1-2; TRBD1 agrees at 8 bases. CDR1 DFQATT and CDR2 SNEGSKA come from the germline V gene (reference sequence). The CDR3 has 14 amino acids. V was pared by 5 bases and J by 6 bases, with 11 bases of the junction left unmatched. For the CDR3, the DNA is TGCAGTGCTGGGCGGAAACAGGGGGTCGATGGCTACACCTTC. It encodes CSAGRKQGVDGYTF.

This clonotype is medium-sized in the sample. This chain connects TRBV13 to TRBJ1-6, with 10 positions matching TRBD1. Germline-derived CDR1 and CDR2 are PRHDT and FYEKMQ (reference sequence). The CDR3 length is 14 residues. V lost 5 bases, J lost 8 bases, and 3 bases stayed unmatched. CDR3 coding DNA: TGTGCCAGCAGCGGACAGGGGGTGGATTCACCCCTCCACTTT. Translating gives CASSGQGVDSPLHF.

This clonotype is deemed medium-sized. The J gene is TRBJ1-6, the V gene TRBV11-2; D remains ambiguous. V was pared by 2 bases and J by 8 bases, with 7 bases between. Germline values: CDR1 SGHAT, CDR2 FQNNGV. This CDR3 has 13 residues. DNA for the CDR3: TGTGCCAGCAGCTTAAGATCGGATTCACCCCTCCACTTT. It specifies CASSLRSDSPLHF. The entire variable domain, with the rest obtained from reference TRBV11-2 and TRBJ1-6, is as follows: EAGVAQSPRYKIIEKRQSVAFWCNPISGHATLYWYQQILGQGPKLLIQFQNNGVVDDSQLPKDRFSAERLKGVDSTLKIQPAKLEDSAVYLCASSLRSDSPLHFGNGTRLTVT.

By share, this clonotype ranks as medium-sized. The genes are TRBV12-3 or TRBV12-4 and TRBJ1-5; a weak D match, TRBD1 (6 bases). Trimming removed 6 bases from V and 6 bases from J, with 15 bases in between. The CDR3 contains 14 residues. The CDR3 reads CASSTNSGVQPQHF. The CDR3 DNA follows: TGTGCCAGCAGCACTAACTCAGGGGTTCAGCCCCAGCATTTT.

This clonotype was observed at least ten times. V usage is TRBV7-6 and J usage is TRBJ2-3, with 7 bases that match TRBD1. Germline CDR1 and CDR2: SGHVS and FNYEAQ. The CDR3 spans 16 residues. The ends lost 3 bases at V and 2 bases at J; junction bases unmatched: 8. The CDR3 is CASSFQGQASTDTQYF. CDR3 DNA: TGTGCCAGCAGCTTTCAAGGACAGGCTTCCACAGATACGCAGTATTTT.